The clone carrying this T cell receptor (beta chain) was counted between two and nine times. The antigen is not known. Germline-derived CDR1 and CDR2 are KGHSH and LQKENI. The length of the CDR3 is 12 residues. Trimming took 6 bases from V and 5 from J; bases not matched to a gene: 3. These data come from a study of early T cells in non-severe SARS-CoV-2 infection. On the study more broadly: RNA in bulk from unsorted whole blood was sequenced, and chains were unpaired. Overall study findings and caveats: VDJdb matches were skewed toward anti-spike CD8 T cell responses.

Each cDNA molecule carried a unique molecular identifier. Each CDR3 protein is one row after TCRdb ran MiXCR on the 5' RACE reads. The data show tens of thousands of distinct CDR3 sequences, roughly 18% seen once. This sequence originates from an adult who was a healthcare worker with PCR-confirmed SARS-CoV-2 infection or an uninfected control (not recorded which). This sample comprised whole blood, obtained at baseline. The chain joins TRBV18 to TRBJ2-7; 8 bases are shared with TRBD1. The CDR3 sequence: CASSQQGDEQYF. CDR3 nucleotide sequence: TGTGCCAGCTCCCAACAGGGGGACGAGCAGTACTTC.